This entry lists 10 T cell receptor beta chains sequenced from one sample in a study of T-cell reconstitution after alpha-beta-depleted transplantation in children. During its preparation, the TCRbeta library received unique molecular identifiers. TCRdb re-called the PCR reads with MiXCR, one entry per CDR3 protein. The sample shows hundreds of thousands of distinct CDR3 sequences, roughly 8% of them seen only once. Material: PBMCs, mostly from graft donor cells, obtained 180 days after TCRalphabeta/CD19-depleted stem cell transplant. The receptors shown here come from a male patient under 18 who had a stem cell transplant for acute lymphoblastic leukemia, so the T cells may come from the graft donor.

Many counts were recorded for this clonotype. The chain recombines TRBV12-5 with TRBJ1-2; 8 bases match TRBD1. Germline lookup yields CDR1 LGHNT and CDR2 FRNRAP. The CDR3 loop spans 14 amino acids. Germline trimming cut 7 bases from V and 3 bases from J; bases unmatched to any gene: 7. The DNA for the CDR3 is TGTGCTAGTGTCCCGACAGGGGCGTACTATGGCTACACCTTC. Residues: CASVPTGAYYGYTF.

This clonotype was observed many times. J is TRBJ2-7 and V is TRBV10-3, with D perhaps TRBD2 (7 bases). The germline V gene has CDR1 ENHRY and CDR2 SYGVKD. The CDR3 spans 16 residues. Trimming pared 4 bases from V and 3 bases from J, leaving 19 bases between. CDR3 loop: CAISVGRGFTSYEQYF. The CDR3 nucleotides are TGTGCCATCAGTGTTGGGAGGGGGTTTACAAGCTACGAGCAGTACTTC.

A remark on this clonotype: The junction departs from the called germline gene at one end, perhaps through a read error. V usage is TRBV24-1 and J usage is TRBJ2-7; unclear D gene. In germline, CDR1 is KGHDR, CDR2 SFDVKD. The CDR3 spans 11 residues. The CDR3 coding sequence is TGTGGCACCAGCGACGGTTACGAGCAGTACTTC. Translation: CGTSDGYEQYF.

Many counts were recorded for this clonotype. V is TRBV20-1 and J is TRBJ1-5; 10 bases match TRBD1. Germline trimming cut 6 bases from V and 5 bases from J; bases unmatched to any gene: 4. This CDR3 is 13 amino acids long. Germline assignment: CDR1 DFQATT and CDR2 SNEGSKA (reference sequence). The CDR3 sequence is CSASTGGHQPQHF. In DNA, the CDR3 is TGCAGTGCCTCGACAGGGGGCCATCAGCCCCAGCATTTT.

This clonotype appeared many times. The chain recombines TRBV29-1 with TRBJ2-5; unclear D gene. Germline-derived CDR1 and CDR2 are SQVTM and ANQGSEA. CDR3 length equals 10 residues. V was pared by 6 bases and J by 1 base, with 3 bases between. CDR3 coding DNA: TGCAGCGTCGCCCAAGAGACCCAGTACTTC. This translates into CSVAQETQYF. Supplemented by reference TRBV29-1 and TRBJ2-5, the full variable domain reads SAVISQKPSRDICQRGTSLTIQCQVDSQVTMMFWYRQQPGQSLTLIATANQGSEATYESGFVIDKFPISRPNLTFSTLTVSNMSPEDSSIYLCSVAQETQYFGPGTRLLVL.

This clonotype was recorded many times. CDR3 protein: CASRPAGAGANVLTF. The CDR3 DNA reads TGCGCCAGCAGGCCAGCAGGGGCAGGGGCCAACGTCCTGACTTTC. The chain is built from TRBV4-3 and TRBJ2-6, with D tentatively TRBD1 (6 bases). Germline assignment: CDR1 LGHNA and CDR2 YSLEER. The CDR3 has 15 amino acids. Trimming removed 6 bases from V and 4 bases from J, with 13 bases in between.

This clonotype was counted ten times or more. The chain links TRBV7-9 to TRBJ1-4, with a weak D call TRBD1 (5 bases). CDR3 length: 15 residues. CDR1 and CDR2 (germline): SEHNR, FQNEAQ (reference sequence). V lost 0 bases, J lost 8 bases, and 13 bases lay in between. CDR3 DNA sequence: TGTGCCAGCAGCTTAGCAGCAGGGAGGGAGGAAAAACTGTTTTTT. Residues: CASSLAAGREEKLFF.

This clonotype was seen many times. This chain uses TRBV20-1 with TRBJ2-7, with D perhaps TRBD1 or TRBD2 (5 bases each). The CDR3 extends over 12 amino acids. Trimming stripped 2 bases from V and 4 bases from J, with 9 bases between. Germline values: CDR1 DFQATT, CDR2 SNEGSKA (reference sequence). The CDR3 here is CSARRDLYEQYF. CDR3 bases: TGCAGTGCTAGAAGGGACCTTTACGAGCAGTACTTC.

In its sample, this clonotype was seen many times. The chain is built from TRBV9 and TRBJ2-5; no firm D call. The CDR3 is 13 amino acids. The germline CDR1 and CDR2 sequences are SGDLS and YYNGEE. V lost 3 bases to trimming and J lost 4 bases, with 10 bases between them. The CDR3 protein is CASSENLGETQYF. The CDR3 DNA reads as TGTGCCAGCAGCGAAAACCTTGGAGAGACCCAGTACTTC. The full variable domain, completed using reference TRBV9 and TRBJ2-5, is DSGVTQTPKHLITATGQRVTLRCSPRSGDLSVYWYQQSLDQGLQFLIQYYNGEERAKGNILERFSAQQFPDLHSELNLSSLELGDSALYFCASSENLGETQYFGPGTRLLVL.

This clonotype was recorded at least ten times. This rearrangement joins TRBV12-3 or TRBV12-4 to TRBJ1-2, with TRBD1 identical over 7 bases. V was pared by 2 bases and J by 13 bases, with 7 bases of the junction left unmatched. This CDR3 region has 12 residues. As DNA, the CDR3 is TGTGCCAGCAGTTTACAGGGGGTGAGAGCCACCTTC. Translated, it gives CASSLQGVRATF.